One sample yielded the 7 T cell receptor beta chains listed below, sequenced in a study of blood T cells in healthy people across ages. Then a second PCR, running about 7 to 11 cycles, was carried out with a sample-barcoded 5' primer and a J-beta primer mix. TCRdb fed the 5' RACE reads into MiXCR, producing one record per CDR3 protein. This sample has 650,000 to 800,000 distinct CDR3 sequences, with about 50% found just once. The sequenced sample consisted of blood. The receptors come from an elderly woman in good health.

The sample holds a few counts of this clonotype. The CDR3, as DNA: TGTGCCAGCAGTTCTTTTCATAGCGGGAGGGTCACAGATACGCAGTATTTT. This gives the protein CASSSFHSGRVTDTQYF. The rearrangement joins TRBV28 to TRBJ2-3, with TRBD2 matching 11 bases. CDR1 MDHEN and CDR2 SYDVKM come from the germline V gene. CDR3 length: 17 amino acids. V was pared by 4 bases and J by 2 bases, with 8 bases of the junction left unmatched.

This clonotype was detected only a few times. The chain has TRBV28 and TRBJ2-1, with D tentatively TRBD1 (6 bases). The CDR3 contains 17 residues. V shed 2 bases and J shed 1 base, with 15 bases lying between them. Germline values: CDR1 MDHEN, CDR2 SYDVKM. Here the CDR3 DNA reads TGTGCCAGCAGTTTAGGGGCTTTCCAGGGGTCCTACAATGAGCAGTTCTTC. This translates into CASSLGAFQGSYNEQFF.

This clonotype was seen just once. The chain has TRBV5-8 and TRBJ2-1; no firm D call. Germline values: CDR1 SGHTS, CDR2 YDEGEE. The CDR3 totals 16 residues. Trimming took 1 base from V and 4 from J, leaving 15 bases between them. The CDR3 bases are TGTGCCAGCAGCTTGTTTGGCGGCCAGCTATACAATGAGCAGTTCTTC. Protein sequence: CASSLFGGQLYNEQFF.

Turning to this clonotype: This may come from a read error, since a much larger clone is one base off. The chain combines TRBV6-5 with TRBJ2-5; D gene ambiguous. The CDR3 length is 12 residues. Germline V gives CDR1 MNHEY, CDR2 SVGAGI. V dropped 2 bases and J dropped 9 bases, with 10 bases sitting between them. The CDR3 loop is CASSYSSEAQYF. As DNA, the CDR3 is TGTGCCAGCAGTTACAGTAGTGAGGCCCAGTACTTC.

This clonotype turned up a few times. V gene TRBV7-2 combines with J gene TRBJ2-1; D is undetermined. Between the trimmed V and J ends, which lost 4 bases and 7 bases, there was a span of 14 bases. Germline V gene lookup returns CDR1 SGHTA and CDR2 FQGNSA. There are 14 residues in the CDR3. DNA of the CDR3: TGTGCCAGCAGCTCGTGGACGGTGAGAAATGAGCAGTTCTTC. This translates into CASSSWTVRNEQFF.

J is TRBJ2-6 and V is TRBV5-1; D possibly uses TRBD1 or TRBD2 (7 bases each). Looked up from germline, CDR1 is SGHRS and CDR2 is YFSETQ. Trimming pared 4 bases from V and 2 bases from J, leaving 16 bases between. The CDR3 spans 17 residues. For the CDR3, the DNA is TGCGCCAGCAGCCCTCAGGGGGGGGCGGCTGGGGCCAACGTCCTGACTTTC. It specifies CASSPQGGAAGANVLTF.

This clonotype was seen ten or more times. J is TRBJ2-3 and V is TRBV6-5, with D unresolved. Germline assignment: CDR1 MNHEY and CDR2 SVGAGI. V lost 0 bases, J lost 0 bases, and 10 bases lay in between. The CDR3 spans 16 residues. This chain's CDR3 is CASSYSVSPSTDTQYF. For the CDR3, the DNA is TGTGCCAGCAGTTACTCTGTGTCACCGAGCACAGATACGCAGTATTTT.